One sample yielded the 27 T cell receptor beta chains listed below, sequenced in a study of T cell repertoires in cytomegalovirus infection. TCRdb ran MiXCR on the reads and lists one entry per CDR3 protein. Found here are roughly 800,000 distinct CDR3 sequences, just under 30% of them singletons; the top ten hold around 12%. What these receptors recognize is not known. The sample consisted of cultured CD8+ T cells from PBMCs, taken from culture after CMV antigen stimulation. The receptor source for this set is a human donor in good health (CMV status not recorded). Some clones in this sample may be carry-over from other donors' samples.

The chain links TRBV27 to TRBJ1-2; TRBD1 agrees at 7 bases. From germline, CDR1 is MNHEY and CDR2 SMNVEV (reference sequence). V shed 6 bases, J shed 3 bases, and the junction held 4 bases outside the gene matches. This CDR3 is 13 amino acids long. The CDR3 nucleotides read TGTGCCAGCAGCGGGGACAGTTACTATGGCTACACCTTC. This codes for CASSGDSYYGYTF.

The CDR3 DNA reads as TGTGCCAGCAGTTACTCTACCTTGGCAGTAGACTATGGCTACACCTTC. As protein: CASSYSTLAVDYGYTF. The chain has TRBV6-5 and TRBJ1-2; D is unresolved. The CDR3 length is 16 residues. Germline CDR1 is MNHEY and CDR2 is SVGAGI. V gave up 0 bases and J gave up 3 bases, with 14 bases separating them.

This clonotype appeared a few times. The J gene is TRBJ2-5, the V gene TRBV2, with 7 positions matching TRBD1. J lost 2 bases, V lost 6 bases, and 6 bases had no gene match. The V gene's germline CDR1 is SNHLY and CDR2 FYNNEI. CDR3 length equals 14 residues. CDR3 nucleotides: TGTGCCAGCAGAGAGGGGACAGAGCAAGAGACCCAGTACTTC. Translated, it gives CASREGTEQETQYF.

The chain is built from TRBV7-9 and TRBJ2-1, with D unresolved. This CDR3 region has 17 residues. Germline CDR1 reads SEHNR; CDR2 reads FQNEAQ (reference sequence). Between the trimmed V and J ends, which lost 11 bases and 3 bases, there was a span of 26 bases. CDR3 sequence: CALPLSPRSVLYNEQFF. The CDR3 nucleotides are TGTGCCCTCCCCCTCTCCCCTAGGTCAGTGCTCTACAATGAGCAGTTCTTC. The full variable domain, its missing parts supplied by reference TRBV7-9 and TRBJ2-1, is DTGVSQNPRHKITKRGQNVTFRCDPISEHNRLYWYRQTLGQGPEFLTYFQNEAQLEKSRLLSDRFSAERPKGSFSTLEIQRTEQGDSAMYLCALPLSPRSVLYNEQFFGPGTRLTVL.

V usage is TRBV19 and J usage is TRBJ2-4, with no clear D. V lost 6 bases, J lost 6 bases, and 9 bases lay in between. CDR1 LNHDA and CDR2 SQIVND come from the germline V gene (reference sequence). CDR3 length: 12 residues. CDR3 coding DNA: TGTGCCAGTAGAGCCTTAGGAAACATTCAGTACTTC. This gives the protein CASRALGNIQYF.

The chain uses TRBV6-4 and TRBJ1-1, with D uncertain. The CDR3 totals 14 residues. The V and J ends lost 2 bases and 3 bases respectively, with 10 bases between them. CDR1 and CDR2 (germline): MRHNA, SNTAGT. The CDR3 coding sequence is TGTGCCAGCAGTGACCCGGGGAGGGACACTGAAGCTTTCTTT. Its translation is CASSDPGRDTEAFF.

This rearrangement joins TRBV7-6 to TRBJ1-2; maybe TRBD1 (5 bases). Germline lookup yields CDR1 SGHVS and CDR2 FNYEAQ. The CDR3 runs to 18 residues. V gave up 1 base and J gave up 4 bases, with 22 bases separating them. This chain's CDR3 is CASSLGDGDGGGPYGYTF. In DNA form, the CDR3 reads TGTGCCAGCAGCTTAGGAGATGGGGACGGCGGAGGACCCTATGGCTACACCTTC.

This clonotype showed up just a few times. This chain connects TRBV4-1 to TRBJ1-1, with D possibly being TRBD1 (6 bases). The CDR3 is 14 residues long. V lost 4 bases, J lost 4 bases, and 13 bases lay in between. CDR1 and CDR2 (germline): MGHRA, YSYEKL. The CDR3 reads CASSPDSGITEAFF. CDR3 sequence (DNA): TGCGCCAGCAGCCCGGACAGTGGTATCACTGAAGCTTTCTTT.

V gene TRBV14 combines with J gene TRBJ2-1; 10 bases are a match to TRBD2. This CDR3 region has 17 residues. The germline gives CDR1 SGHDN, CDR2 FVKESK. Trimming cost V 4 bases and J 3 bases; bases outside gene matches: 9. The CDR3 DNA reads TGTGCCAGCAGCCTTTCGATAGCGGGGGGACTCTACAATGAGCAGTTCTTC. Residues: CASSLSIAGGLYNEQFF.

The V and J genes are TRBV6-1 and TRBJ1-5; possibly TRBD1 for D (5 bases). Per germline, CDR1 MNHNS and CDR2 SASEGT. V lost 2 bases, J lost 5 bases, and 13 bases lay in between. This CDR3 is 15 amino acids long. The CDR3 nucleotides read TGTGCCAGCAGTGAACGAAGGGGCTCTTATCAGCCCCAGCATTTT. Its protein is CASSERRGSYQPQHF.

Details on this clonotype: Compared with germline, one end of the junction differs, possibly owing to a read error. The V and J genes are TRBV27 and TRBJ2-5; D is uncertain. Looked up from germline, CDR1 is MNHEY and CDR2 is SMNVEV (reference sequence). The CDR3 runs 13 residues. The CDR3 DNA sequence: TGTGCCAGCAGTTTATCGCCCACCCAGAAGAGGAACTTC. This gives the protein CASSLSPTQKRNF.

This clonotype was counted many times. The chain couples TRBV7-2 to TRBJ2-3; the match to TRBD1 covers 8 bases. J gave up 1 base and V 8 bases, and 8 bases lay outside the gene matches. CDR1 is SGHTA and CDR2 is FQGNSA in the germline V gene. The CDR3 runs 15 residues. CDR3: CASWDRQFRTDTQYF. DNA of the CDR3: TGTGCCAGCTGGGACAGGCAGTTCCGCACAGATACGCAGTATTTT.

The chain couples TRBV7-9 to TRBJ2-5; D gene unclear. This CDR3 is built from 14 residues. CDR1 SEHNR and CDR2 FQNEAQ come from the germline V gene (reference sequence). V was pared by 4 bases and J by 1 base, with 10 bases between. The CDR3 is CASSSGRSQETQYF. Here the CDR3 DNA reads TGTGCCAGCAGCTCCGGACGGTCCCAAGAGACCCAGTACTTC.

This clonotype was seen a few times. The genes are TRBV27 and TRBJ1-4; D call uncertain. V lost 5 bases to trimming and J lost 4 bases, with 11 bases between them. CDR1 MNHEY and CDR2 SMNVEV come from the germline V gene (reference sequence). This CDR3 is 14 amino acids long. CDR3 loop: CASSLGSDNEKLFF. The CDR3 region has the DNA TGTGCCAGCAGTCTCGGCTCCGATAATGAAAAACTGTTTTTT.

A remark on this clonotype: A much larger clone differs by one base, so this may be a read error. The chain joins TRBV7-2 to TRBJ2-1; possible D gene TRBD2, 7 bases. This CDR3 has 14 amino acids. Trimming took off 7 bases at V and 5 bases at J, with 15 bases between the two ends. Germline V gene sequence: CDR1 SGHTA, CDR2 FQGNSA. The CDR3 loop is CASKRGGPDNEQFF. CDR3 nucleotide sequence: TGTGCCAGCAAGAGGGGGGGGCCGGACAATGAGCAGTTCTTC.

The rearrangement joins TRBV6-2 or TRBV6-3 to TRBJ1-1, with 7 nucleotides matching TRBD1. The CDR3 consists of 16 residues. Germline V gene data show CDR1 as MNHEY and CDR2 as SVGEGT. Trimming cost V 7 bases and J 5 bases; bases outside gene matches: 16. The CDR3 DNA reads TGTGCCAGCATCCCAGGGTGGACAGGCGCTGGGACTGAAGCTTTCTTT. Amino acids: CASIPGWTGAGTEAFF.

This clonotype was seen many times. The chain recombines TRBV4-1 with TRBJ2-2; 7 nucleotides match TRBD2. CDR1 is MGHRA, CDR2 YSYEKL, per germline. V lost 5 bases to trimming and J lost 6 bases; unmatched junction nucleotides: 6. The CDR3 runs to 14 residues. The CDR3 bases are TGCGCCAGCAGCTCCACTAGCGATCCCGGGGAGCTGTTTTTT. Translated: CASSSTSDPGELFF.

The rearrangement joins TRBV2 to TRBJ2-7; D may be TRBD2 (7 bases). Germline loops: CDR1 SNHLY, CDR2 FYNNEI. V lost 3 bases and J 0 bases, leaving 9 bases between the germline ends. The CDR3 sequence is 14 residues long. CDR3 sequence reads: CASSDGGLSYEQYF. The CDR3 bases are TGTGCCAGCAGTGACGGGGGGCTCTCCTACGAGCAGTACTTC.

V is TRBV5-1 and J is TRBJ2-1; possibly TRBD2 for D (6 bases). With 1 base removed from V and 0 bases from J, the gap between germline ends came to 14 bases. Per the germline V gene, CDR1 is SGHRS and CDR2 is YFSETQ. CDR3 length: 17 residues. This chain's CDR3 is CASSLFFMGGSYNEQFF. In DNA form, the CDR3 reads TGCGCCAGCAGCTTGTTTTTTATGGGGGGCTCCTACAATGAGCAGTTCTTC. Filled out from reference TRBV5-1 and TRBJ2-1, the complete variable domain reads KAGVTQTPRYLIKTRGQQVTLSCSPISGHRSVSWYQQTPGQGLQFLFEYFSETQRNKGNFPGRFSGRQFSNSRSEMNVSTLELGDSALYLCASSLFFMGGSYNEQFFGPGTRLTVL.

This clonotype has just a few counts. V and J are TRBV7-6 and TRBJ1-1, with D possibly TRBD1 on 5 matching bases. Germline V gene lookup returns CDR1 SGHVS and CDR2 FNYEAQ. Between the trimmed V and J ends, which lost 2 bases and 3 bases, there was a span of 10 bases. The CDR3 contains 14 residues. CDR3 nucleotide sequence: TGTGCCAGCAGCTTACTAGGACAAGACACTGAAGCTTTCTTT. As protein: CASSLLGQDTEAFF.

V is TRBV4-1 and J is TRBJ2-5, with 7 bases fitting TRBD2. Germline V lookup: CDR1 MGHRA, CDR2 YSYEKL. CDR3 length equals 14 residues. Trimming took 5 bases from V and 2 from J; bases not matched to a gene: 5. CDR3 amino acids: CASSTIAGQETQYF. CDR3 nucleotides: TGCGCCAGCAGCACGATAGCGGGTCAAGAGACCCAGTACTTC.

The chain has TRBV6-5 and TRBJ1-4, with 9 nucleotides matching TRBD1. The CDR3 spans 15 residues. Trimming cost V 4 bases and J 12 bases; bases outside gene matches: 12. Germline V gives CDR1 MNHEY, CDR2 SVGAGI. CDR3 residues: CASSSTGGWREELFF. The CDR3 DNA follows: TGTGCCAGCAGTTCGACAGGGGGTTGGAGGGAAGAACTGTTTTTT.

The CDR3 reads CASSVIPRGDTEAFF. DNA for the CDR3: TGTGCCAGCAGCGTTATCCCCAGGGGAGACACTGAAGCTTTCTTT. The chain recombines TRBV9 with TRBJ1-1, with D possibly being TRBD1 (6 bases). The CDR3 is 15 residues long. Trimming took off 2 bases at V and 3 bases at J, with 14 bases between the two ends. Germline V lookup: CDR1 SGDLS, CDR2 YYNGEE.

This clonotype has a handful of counts. The chain is built from TRBV6-2 or TRBV6-3 and TRBJ2-1; 13 bases map to TRBD2. The germline CDR1 and CDR2 sequences are MNHEY and SVGEGT. The CDR3 runs to 16 residues. V lost 2 bases and J lost 9; bases outside the gene matches: 7. The CDR3 region has the DNA TGTGCCAGCAGTTACCAACCGGGACTAGCGGGGATTGAGCAGTTCTTC. This sequence encodes CASSYQPGLAGIEQFF.

This clonotype came up many times. The chain combines TRBV7-2 with TRBJ2-5; maybe TRBD2 (5 bases). Trimming removed 8 bases from V and 7 bases from J, with 11 bases in between. In germline, CDR1 is SGHTA, CDR2 FQGNSA. The CDR3 loop spans 11 amino acids. The CDR3 DNA reads as TGTGCCAGCCTTTGGGAGCGGACCCAGTACTTC. This gives the protein CASLWERTQYF.

The V and J genes are TRBV24-1 and TRBJ2-1; weak D call: TRBD2 (5 bases). The ends were cut back, 1 base at V and 5 bases at J, with 5 bases in the middle. There are 13 residues in the CDR3. Germline V gene lookup returns CDR1 KGHDR and CDR2 SFDVKD. CDR3 sequence: CATSDFGDNEQFF. The CDR3 nucleotides are TGTGCCACCAGTGATTTCGGGGACAATGAGCAGTTCTTC.

As to this clonotype: The junction does not match germline at one end; this may be a read error. This chain connects TRBV7-6 to TRBJ1-2; D is uncertain. The germline V gene has CDR1 SGHVS and CDR2 FNYEAQ. The CDR3 is 13 amino acids. The CDR3 here is CASSPDINYGYTF. The CDR3 nucleotides are TGTGCTAGCAGCCCAGATATAAACTATGGCTACACCTTC. Full variable domain (outside the CDR3, taken from reference TRBV7-6 and TRBJ1-2): GAGVSQSPRYKVTKRGQDVALRCDPISGHVSLYWYRQALGQGPEFLTYFNYEAQQDKSGLPNDRFSAERPEGSISTLTIQRTEQRDSAMYRCASSPDINYGYTFGSGTRLTVV.